These T cell receptor beta chains were read from a single sample in a study of vaccination and CD4 T cells after COVID-19. TCRdb re-called the PCR reads with MiXCR, one entry per CDR3 protein. The sample holds roughly 20,000 distinct CDR3 sequences, 46% seen once. These receptors have no identified antigens. The specimen was CD4+ T cells from blood, cultured in vitro, collected about 7 months after SARS-CoV-2 vaccination. These TCRs come from a human donor who had recovered from COVID-19. CDR3s include the opening cysteine and the closing phenylalanine or tryptophan. D genes are given only for firm matches. The size entry is marked missing in some rows and otherwise reads once, few, many or a size class.

NA	TRBV20-1	TRBJ2-3	TRBD2	TGCAGTCGAATAGCGGGAACCACAGATACGCAGTATTTT	CSRIAGTTDTQYF
NA	TRBV20-1	TRBJ2-7	TRBD2	TGCAGTGCTTTCGATAGACTAGCGGGAGGTTACGAGCAGTACTTC	CSAFDRLAGGYEQYF
NA	TRBV20-1	TRBJ1-2	TRBD1	TGCAGTGCTAATAGCCAGGGGGCCTATGGCTACACCTTC	CSANSQGAYGYTF
NA	TRBV6-1	TRBJ1-1	TRBD1	TGTGCCAGCAGTAACCACAGGGGGGTGAACACTGAAGCTTTCTTT	CASSNHRGVNTEAFF
few	TRBV7-9	TRBJ2-7	TRBD2	TGTGCCAGCAGCTCGGGGGGATACTACGAGCAGTACTTC	CASSSGGYYEQYF
few	TRBV20-1	TRBJ1-5	NA	TGCAGTGCTAGTGGCCAATATTATCAGCCCCAGCATTTT	CSASGQYYQPQHF
few	TRBV20-1	TRBJ1-5	TRBD1	TGCAGTGCGACAGGGAACAGCAATCAGCCCCAGCATTTT	CSATGNSNQPQHF
large	TRBV7-3	TRBJ2-5	NA	TGTGCCAGCAGCCTTCAAGCTCAAGAGACCCAGTACTTC	CASSLQAQETQYF
NA	TRBV19	TRBJ1-2	NA	TGTGCCAGTAGTATTGGAGGGTACGACTATGGCTACACCTTC	CASSIGGYDYGYTF
once	TRBV15	TRBJ2-3	TRBD1	TGTGCCACCAGCAAGACGATTTCACAGGGGGCCTCAGATACGCAGTATTTT	CATSKTISQGASDTQYF
few	TRBV15	TRBJ2-5	TRBD2	TGTGCCACCAGCAGGGGCATGGGCGGGGGGGAGGAGACCCAGTACTTC	CATSRGMGGGEETQYF
NA	TRBV19	TRBJ1-1	NA	TGTGCCAGTACCCTAGGGCAGGGGAACACTGAAGCTTTCTTT	CASTLGQGNTEAFF
NA	TRBV20-1	TRBJ2-5	TRBD2	TGCAGTGCTAGAGATTGGGGACTAGCGGGGGATCACCAAGAGACCCAGTACTTC	CSARDWGLAGDHQETQYF
few	TRBV7-6	TRBJ2-5	NA	TGTGCCAGCAGCTTTGGGACGTCTGCCGCGACCCAGTACTTC	CASSFGTSAATQYF
NA	TRBV19	TRBJ1-2	TRBD1	TGTGCCAGTAGTTCGGGCCCAGGGGGCGGATATGGCTACACCTTC	CASSSGPGGGYGYTF
NA	TRBV18	TRBJ2-5	NA	TGTGCCAGCTCACCGGATGTACCCTTGAAAGAGACCCAGTACTTC	CASSPDVPLKETQYF
few	TRBV2	TRBJ2-7	TRBD1	TGTGCCAGCAGTGTGGAGTCAGGGGGCGCCTACGAGCAGTACTTC	CASSVESGGAYEQYF
few	TRBV20-1	TRBJ2-3	TRBD2	TGCAGTGCTAGCCGACTAGCGGGGGGGCATACGCAGTATTTT	CSASRLAGGHTQYF
NA	TRBV20-1	TRBJ2-3	NA	TGCAGTGCTAGAGACCCCGGAGGGGGCGGCCGCACAGATACGCAGTATTTT	CSARDPGGGGRTDTQYF
NA	TRBV20-1	TRBJ1-6	NA	TGCAGTGCTAGAGATCAGCGATCTTGGGGGGCACCCCTCCACTTT	CSARDQRSWGAPLHF
medium-sized	TRBV7-3	TRBJ1-5	TRBD1	TGTGCCAGCAGCTTAGCACAGGGGGCAAGGGGCAATCAGCCCCAGCATTTT	CASSLAQGARGNQPQHF
NA	TRBV7-3	TRBJ1-6	NA	TGTGCCAGCAGCCTACTCTATAATTCACCCCTCCACTTT	CASSLLYNSPLHF
few	TRBV6-4	TRBJ2-7	NA	TGTGCCAGCAGTGACTCCCGTCAGGGGCCATACTACGAGCAGTACTTC	CASSDSRQGPYYEQYF
NA	TRBV11-1	TRBJ2-1	TRBD2	TGTGCCAGCAGCCCCACCAAAGCGGGGGGGTTCAATGAGCAGTTCTTC	CASSPTKAGGFNEQFF
NA	TRBV19	TRBJ1-6	NA	TGTGCCAGTAGTCCCAATGGTCAATCACCCCTCCACTTT	CASSPNGQSPLHF
few	TRBV2	TRBJ1-2	TRBD1	TGTGCCAGCAGTCGGGACAGTGGCTACACCTTC	CASSRDSGYTF
NA	TRBV19	TRBJ1-5	NA	TGTGCCAGTAGTATAGGTGTGTCAGGTCCTCAATCCCAGCATTTT	CASSIGVSGPQSQHF
NA	TRBV5-1	TRBJ2-7	NA	TGCGCCAGCAGCTTGTCGTGGGGCCCATACTACGAGCAGTACTTC	CASSLSWGPYYEQYF
NA	TRBV7-9	TRBJ2-5	TRBD2	TGTGCCAGCAGCCCGACGGGAGGGGGGACCCAGTACTTC	CASSPTGGGTQYF
few	TRBV21-1	TRBJ2-3	NA	TGTGCCAGCAGCAACCCCCTATACGTCAACACGCAGTATTTT	CASSNPLYVNTQYF
NA	TRBV6-1	TRBJ1-1	NA	TGTGCCAGCAGTGACCAAGGAAACACTGAAGCTTTCTTT	CASSDQGNTEAFF
few	TRBV20-1	TRBJ1-1	NA	TGCAGCACACCAGGGCTGGACGATCGTGAAGCTTTCTTT	CSTPGLDDREAFF
few	TRBV15	TRBJ1-5	NA	TGTGCCACCAGCAGAGACCCCCTTGGAGGCAATCAGCCCCAGCATTTT	CATSRDPLGGNQPQHF
NA	TRBV2	TRBJ1-2	NA	TGTGCCAGCAGCCCCTCCGAGACCCCGACGGGCTACACCTTC	CASSPSETPTGYTF
NA	TRBV19	TRBJ1-2	NA	TGTGCCAGTAGATGGGGGGCTAACTATGGCTACACCTTC	CASRWGANYGYTF
NA	TRBV20-1	TRBJ2-1	NA	TGCAGTGCTTATGACACCGATTTACAGTTCTTC	CSAYDTDLQFF
NA	TRBV20-1	TRBJ2-4	TRBD2	TGCAGTGCGTGGACTAGCAAAAACATTCAGTACTTC	CSAWTSKNIQYF
NA	TRBV11-3	TRBJ1-1	NA	TGTGCCAGCAGCTTGGGCAGGATGAACACTGAAGCTTTCTTT	CASSLGRMNTEAFF
NA	TRBV7-2	TRBJ1-2	TRBD1	TGTGCCAGCAGCTTATATACAGGGGACGGCTACACCTTC	CASSLYTGDGYTF
few	TRBV27	TRBJ2-7	NA	TGTGCCAGCAGTTCCACGTTCGCCCCTTACTACGAGCAGTACTTC	CASSSTFAPYYEQYF
once	TRBV7-2	TRBJ2-3	NA	TGTGCCAGCAACAGTGAGGCAGATACGCAGTATTTT	CASNSEADTQYF
NA	TRBV7-2	TRBJ2-3	NA	TGTGCCAGCAGCTTGCTAAGAGAGGGCACAGATACGCAGTATTTT	CASSLLREGTDTQYF
NA	TRBV5-1	TRBJ2-5	TRBD2	TGCGCCAGCAGTCTTAGCGGGGTGAATCAAGAGACCCAGTACTTC	CASSLSGVNQETQYF
NA	TRBV6-1	TRBJ1-2	NA	TGTGCCAGCAATTCCCTTGGTAACTATGGCTACACCTTC	CASNSLGNYGYTF
NA	TRBV20-1	TRBJ2-1	NA	TGCAGTGCTAGTAACAGAAATGAGCAGTTCTTC	CSASNRNEQFF
NA	TRBV20-1	TRBJ2-3	NA	TGCAGTGCTGGAAGGTTGGGGCCTCTTGATACGCAGTATTTT	CSAGRLGPLDTQYF
NA	TRBV7-9	TRBJ2-2	TRBD2	TGTGCCAGCAGCTTCGCGGGAGGGCGGACCGGGGAGCTGTTTTTT	CASSFAGGRTGELFF
NA	TRBV6-5	TRBJ2-1	NA	TGTGCCAGCAGTTCGGGGCCTAATGAGCAGTTCTTC	CASSSGPNEQFF
NA	TRBV11-3	TRBJ2-7	NA	TGTGCCAGCAGCTCGACTAGGACGGGTGAGCAGTACTTC	CASSSTRTGEQYF
few	TRBV20-1	TRBJ2-7	TRBD2	TGCAGTGTTTACGGGGGGGACGAGCAGTACTTC	CSVYGGDEQYF
medium-sized	TRBV6-1	TRBJ1-5	NA	TGTGCCAGCAGTGAACCCCTCCGGCACCCCGGGCGGCCCCAGCATTTT	CASSEPLRHPGRPQHF
medium-sized	TRBV7-2	TRBJ1-2	NA	TGTGCCAGCAGCCAACAGGGAATGACTGGCTACACCTTC	CASSQQGMTGYTF
few	TRBV25-1	TRBJ2-3	NA	TGTGCCAGCAACCGGGGGACAGATACGCAGTATTTT	CASNRGTDTQYF
few	TRBV20-1	TRBJ1-6	NA	TGCAGTGCTAGTAGAACAGGGCGCAGTTCACCCCTCCACTTT	CSASRTGRSSPLHF